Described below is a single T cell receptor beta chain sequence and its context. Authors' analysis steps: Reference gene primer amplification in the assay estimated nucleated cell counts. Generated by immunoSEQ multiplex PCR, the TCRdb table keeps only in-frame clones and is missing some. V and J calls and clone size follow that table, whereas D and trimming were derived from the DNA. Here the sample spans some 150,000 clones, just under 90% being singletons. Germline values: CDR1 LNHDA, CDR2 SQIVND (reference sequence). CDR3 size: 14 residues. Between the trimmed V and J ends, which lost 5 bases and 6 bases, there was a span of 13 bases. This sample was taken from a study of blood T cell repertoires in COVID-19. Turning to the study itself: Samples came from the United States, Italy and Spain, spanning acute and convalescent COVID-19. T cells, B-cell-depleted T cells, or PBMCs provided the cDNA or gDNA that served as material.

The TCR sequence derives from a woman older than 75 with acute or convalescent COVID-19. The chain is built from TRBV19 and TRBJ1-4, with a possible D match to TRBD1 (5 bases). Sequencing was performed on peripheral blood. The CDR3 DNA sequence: TGTGCCAGTAGTGATGGGAGGGGACATGAAAAACTGTTTTTT. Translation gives CASSDGRGHEKLFF.